These 15 T cell receptor beta chains came from one sample sequenced in a study of blood T cell repertoires in COVID-19. Measured with immunoSEQ multiplex PCR; TCRdb has only the in-frame clones, and not every one. The sample comprises approximately 100,000 clones, approximately 82% of which are singletons, and about 9.4% rests with the top ten. Sequencing was performed on peripheral blood. These receptors came from a man between 65 and 80 years old with acute or convalescent COVID-19.

The chain combines TRBV5-1 with TRBJ2-6, with 7 bases matching TRBD1. The V and J ends lost 2 bases and 7 bases, in that order; junction bases with no gene match: 6. Germline CDR1 and CDR2: SGHRS and YFSETQ. The CDR3 sequence is 15 residues long. DNA of the CDR3: TGCGCCAGCAGCTTAGGGGGCGCGGGCGCCAACGTCCTGACTTTC. Protein sequence: CASSLGGAGANVLTF.

V and J are TRBV6-5 and TRBJ1-1; 7 positions match TRBD1. This CDR3 has 15 amino acids. With 6 bases clipped from V and 4 bases from J, the junction kept 11 bases outside the gene matches. Per the germline V gene, CDR1 is MNHEY and CDR2 is SVGAGI. The DNA of the CDR3 is TGTGCCAGCAGGCGTCTGACAGGGCGGACCACTGAAGCTTTCTTT. The encoded protein is CASRRLTGRTTEAFF.

This clone was recorded once. The genes are TRBV7-9 and TRBJ2-1, with 9 nucleotides matching TRBD1. J gave up 8 bases and V 1 base, and 6 bases lay outside the gene matches. Germline loops: CDR1 SEHNR, CDR2 FQNEAQ (reference sequence). This CDR3 spans 15 amino acids. CDR3 DNA sequence: TGTGCCAGCAGCTTAGAGGGGACAGGGAGGGATGAGCAGTTCTTC. It translates to CASSLEGTGRDEQFF.

This rearrangement joins TRBV14 to TRBJ1-4; TRBD1 matches at 7 bases. After removal of 4 bases from V and 0 bases from J, the junction contained 8 bases not matched to a gene. The CDR3 sequence is 17 residues long. Germline assignment: CDR1 SGHDN and CDR2 FVKESK. CDR3 in DNA: TGTGCCAGCAGCCCCTTTACAGGGGTTGCAACTAATGAAAAACTGTTTTTT. It translates to CASSPFTGVATNEKLFF.

The chain uses TRBV6-5 and TRBJ2-2; tentative D call: TRBD1 (5 bases). Germline V gene lookup returns CDR1 MNHEY and CDR2 SVGAGI. This CDR3 has 15 amino acids. V dropped 7 bases and J dropped 0 bases, with 12 bases sitting between them. The CDR3 sequence: CASNALTANTGELFF. The CDR3 DNA reads TGTGCCAGCAACGCCCTGACAGCGAACACCGGGGAGCTGTTTTTT.

This chain joins TRBV11-2 and TRBJ1-5; D ambiguous. Germline assignment: CDR1 SGHAT and CDR2 FQNNGV. V lost 2 bases and J 0 bases, leaving 14 bases between the germline ends. CDR3 length equals 17 residues. CDR3 residues: CASSLNAAPYSNQPQHF. Written as DNA, the CDR3 is TGTGCCAGCAGCTTAAATGCCGCACCCTATAGCAATCAGCCCCAGCATTTT.

For the CDR3, the DNA is TGTGCCAGCAGCGTAGACACAGGCCCCCGCGCCCAGTACTTC. Translating it yields CASSVDTGPRAQYF. The rearrangement joins TRBV9 to TRBJ2-5; D possibly corresponds to TRBD1 (5 bases). Germline CDR1 and CDR2: SGDLS and YYNGEE. The CDR3 contains 14 residues. Trimming shortened V by 0 bases and J by 9 bases, and 15 bases separated the two germline ends.

The J gene is TRBJ1-2, the V gene TRBV2; D not resolved. Trimming cost V 1 base and J 9 bases, with 12 bases left between them. The CDR3 contains 13 residues. CDR1 SNHLY and CDR2 FYNNEI come from the germline V gene. The CDR3 sequence is CASSEGGLRSYTF. The CDR3 DNA is TGTGCCAGCAGTGAAGGAGGGCTCCGAAGCTACACCTTC.

The gene calls are TRBV5-4 and TRBJ2-1; 8 positions match TRBD1. The CDR3 totals 16 residues. Looked up from germline, CDR1 is SGHNT and CDR2 is YYREEE (reference sequence). V shed 3 bases, J shed 5 bases, and the junction held 10 bases outside the gene matches. The DNA for the CDR3 is TGTGCCAGCAGCTCCCCTCAGGGGGCCCATGACAATGAGCAGTTCTTC. Its protein product is CASSSPQGAHDNEQFF.

This clone was detected only a few times. The chain combines TRBV21-1 with TRBJ2-3; no check of the table's D call, TRBD1, against the DNA was made. TRBV21-1 represents a pseudogene. The length of the CDR3 is 16 residues. CDR3 nucleotides: TGTGCCAGCAGCACCATGGGCGGACACAGCACAGATACGCAGTATTTT. Protein sequence: CASSTMGGHSTDTQYF.

In its sample, this clone was seen a few times. V and J are TRBV21-1 and TRBJ1-5; TRBD1, the table's D call, was not compared with the DNA. TRBV21-1 is classified as a pseudogene. This CDR3 region has 13 residues. The CDR3 is CASSIDRNQPQHF. For the CDR3, the DNA is TGTGCCAGCAGCATCGACAGAAATCAGCCCCAGCATTTT.

This clone was seen a few times. The CDR3 DNA sequence: TGTGCCAGCAGCTTGGCCGGGGCGACGGGGGGAAAACTGTTTTTT. The encoded protein is CASSLAGATGGKLFF. The chain uses TRBV5-4 and TRBJ1-4; TRBD1 is a possible D gene (5 bases). V was pared by 0 bases and J by 10 bases, with 16 bases between. Germline V gene lookup returns CDR1 SGHNT and CDR2 YYREEE (reference sequence). This CDR3 is built from 15 residues. Complete variable domain (other parts from reference TRBV5-4 and TRBJ1-4): ETGVTQSPTHLIKTRGQQVTLRCSSQSGHNTVSWYQQALGQGPQFIFQYYREEENGRGNFPPRFSGLQFPNYSSELNVNALELDDSALYLCASSLAGATGGKLFFGSGTQLSVL.

V gene TRBV24-1 combines with J gene TRBJ2-7; 8 bases fit TRBD1. The CDR3 length is 15 residues. V dropped 4 bases and J dropped 2; count of bases not matched to a gene: 6. Germline lookup yields CDR1 KGHDR and CDR2 SFDVKD. The CDR3, as DNA: TGTGCCACCAGTGACCCTCGGACAGGGACCTACGAGCAGTACTTC. It codes for CATSDPRTGTYEQYF.

J is TRBJ1-6 and V is TRBV7-8, with no clear D. V was pared by 5 bases and J by 7 bases, with 12 bases between. This CDR3 has 14 amino acids. Germline-derived CDR1 and CDR2 are SGHVS and FQNEAQ. The CDR3 nucleotides are TGTGCCAGCAGCGGAAGCTACGGGAATTCACCCCTCCACTTT. Protein sequence: CASSGSYGNSPLHF.

The V call is TRBV28, the J call TRBJ1-6; unclear D gene. The germline V gene encodes CDR1 MDHEN and CDR2 SYDVKM. V was trimmed by 8 bases and J by 5 bases, leaving 19 bases between them. This CDR3 contains 16 residues. Written as DNA, the CDR3 is TGTGCCAGCTCGGGTCCTCCCCTGTTGGATAATTCACCCCTCCACTTT. It codes for CASSGPPLLDNSPLHF.